Each of the 28 T cell receptor beta chains below was sequenced from the same sample in a study of T cell responses to AZD1222 COVID-19 vaccine (dated by TCRdb to the early 2020s). What this sample's time point label stands for: about 28 days (+/-7) after the second vaccine dose. Library preparation used the immunoSEQ multiplex PCR assay. Drawn from immuneACCESS, this table holds only the in-frame rearrangements with V and J called that TCRdb kept. Clones are partly lost; checked studies trace under half to an unresolved V gene and leave the rest unexplained. This sample has under 95,000 clones in its table, and almost 90% of those were observed once. Clones ranked in the top ten supply roughly 7.2% of the sample. Specimen: peripheral blood, collected 28 days after the second AZD1222 dose. The receptors originated from an adult who received the AZD1222 COVID-19 vaccine.

V and J are TRBV7-8 and TRBJ1-1; D gene uncertain. Germline V lookup: CDR1 SGHVS, CDR2 FQNEAQ. The germline V and J ends were trimmed by 5 bases and 1 base, with 14 bases remaining between them. The CDR3 runs to 15 residues. The CDR3 loop is CASSPLAQANTEAFF. CDR3 nucleotides: TGTGCCAGCAGCCCACTAGCACAAGCGAACACTGAAGCTTTCTTT. The full variable domain, rest sourced from reference TRBV7-8 and TRBJ1-1, is GAGVSQSPRYKVAKRGQDVALRCDPISGHVSLFWYQQALGQGPEFLTYFQNEAQLDKSGLPSDRFFAERPEGSVSTLKIQRTQQEDSAVYLCASSPLAQANTEAFFGQGTRLTVV.

This clone was seen a handful of times. The CDR3 region has the DNA TGTGCCAGCAAACCGGGACAGGACTACAATGAGCAGTTCTTC. Its protein is CASKPGQDYNEQFF. The rearrangement uses TRBV19 and TRBJ2-1; 8 nucleotides agree with TRBD1. CDR1 and CDR2 from the germline V gene are LNHDA and SQIVND (reference sequence). The CDR3 covers 14 residues. With V trimmed by 9 bases and J by 3 bases, 7 bases remained unmatched.

This sequence joins TRBV3-1 (or the pseudogene TRBV3-2) and TRBJ1-1; possibly TRBD1 for D (5 bases). This CDR3 spans 14 amino acids. V was cut by 4 bases and J by 5 bases, with 14 bases left in between. CDR1 and CDR2 (germline): LGHDT, YNNKEL (reference sequence). CDR3 residues: CASSLRRGATEAFF. The CDR3 nucleotides are TGTGCCAGCAGCCTCCGACGAGGGGCAACTGAAGCTTTCTTT.

V and J are TRBV27 and TRBJ1-2, with D hard to call. CDR1 is MNHEY, CDR2 SMNVEV, per germline (reference sequence). The ends were cut back, 7 bases at V and 2 bases at J, with 11 bases in the middle. The CDR3 runs to 13 residues. Here the CDR3 DNA reads TGTGCCAGCACCGGACGGGGAAACTATGGCTACACCTTC. Amino acids: CASTGRGNYGYTF.

This clone has a single count. V and J are TRBV3-1 (or the pseudogene TRBV3-2) and TRBJ2-1; 12 nucleotides match TRBD2. Germline V gene lookup returns CDR1 LGHDT and CDR2 YNNKEL (reference sequence). This CDR3 comprises 17 residues. V shed 1 base and J 7 bases; nucleotides not matched to a gene: 8. The CDR3 nucleotides read TGTGCCAGCAGCCAAGGGGATGGACTAGCGGGAAGGAATGAGCAGTTCTTC. It encodes CASSQGDGLAGRNEQFF.

The V and J genes are TRBV6-5 and TRBJ1-1, with no clear D. The CDR3 runs to 13 residues. Per germline, CDR1 MNHEY and CDR2 SVGAGI. Deletions cut 8 bases from V and 4 bases from J, with 14 bases between. The CDR3, as DNA: TGTGCCAGCTCTACGGGGTCGGTCACTGAAGCTTTCTTT. Its protein product is CASSTGSVTEAFF.

CDR3 nucleotides: TGTGCCACCAGTGATTCCGGGACAGCCGGATCTTACGAGCAGTACTTC. Its protein product is CATSDSGTAGSYEQYF. This chain connects TRBV24-1 to TRBJ2-7, with 7 positions matching TRBD1. Looked up from germline, CDR1 is KGHDR and CDR2 is SFDVKD. V shed 2 bases and J 4 bases; nucleotides not matched to a gene: 10. The CDR3 loop spans 16 amino acids.

The chain couples TRBV6-5 to TRBJ1-3; 9 nucleotides agree with TRBD1. This CDR3 spans 14 amino acids. V gave up 6 bases and J gave up 2 bases; unmatched junction bases: 2. The germline gives CDR1 MNHEY, CDR2 SVGAGI. CDR3 amino acids: CASRRDRAGNTIYF. CDR3 bases: TGTGCCAGCAGGCGGGACAGGGCTGGAAACACCATATATTTT.

The chain couples TRBV6-5 to TRBJ2-1; 9 bases line up with TRBD1. The trim removed 4 bases at V and 6 bases at J, leaving 10 bases unmatched. CDR1 is MNHEY, CDR2 SVGAGI, per germline. The CDR3 extends over 16 amino acids. CDR3 loop: CASSFLGQGKSNEQFF. CDR3 bases: TGTGCCAGCAGTTTCCTGGGACAGGGAAAATCCAATGAGCAGTTCTTC.

The rearrangement uses TRBV5-1 and TRBJ2-7; 11 positions match TRBD2. This CDR3 has 19 amino acids. J was trimmed by 1 base and V by 4 bases; bases with no gene match: 16. Germline CDR1 reads SGHRS; CDR2 reads YFSETQ. CDR3 protein: CASSDPGLAATEMSYEQYF. CDR3 nucleotide sequence: TGCGCCAGCAGCGATCCGGGACTAGCGGCGACGGAGATGTCCTACGAGCAGTACTTC. Full variable domain (remainder filled in from reference TRBV5-1 and TRBJ2-7): KAGVTQTPRYLIKTRGQQVTLSCSPISGHRSVSWYQQTPGQGLQFLFEYFSETQRNKGNFPGRFSGRQFSNSRSEMNVSTLELGDSALYLCASSDPGLAATEMSYEQYFGPGTRLTVT.

This chain links TRBV5-6 with TRBJ1-3, with 8 bases matching TRBD1. The junction had 5 bases not matched to a gene; V was cut back by 4 bases and J by 5 bases. CDR3 length equals 14 residues. Germline V gives CDR1 SGHDT, CDR2 YYEEEE. The CDR3 region has the DNA TGTGCCAGCAGCGGCAGGGGGCGGCGAAACACCATATATTTT. This sequence encodes CASSGRGRRNTIYF.

The V call is TRBV6-5, the J call TRBJ1-2; D is possibly TRBD1 (5 bases). This CDR3 region has 14 residues. CDR1 is MNHEY, CDR2 SVGAGI, per germline. Trimming left V 6 bases short and J 2 bases short, with 13 bases between. CDR3 in amino acids: CASRDQGRNYGYTF. CDR3 DNA sequence: TGTGCCAGCAGAGACCAGGGACGGAACTATGGCTACACCTTC.

A remark on this clone: Relative to the germline gene, one junction end is altered; a read error may explain this. The chain carries TRBV2 and TRBJ1-4, with D perhaps TRBD1 (5 bases). Germline CDR1 SNHLY, CDR2 FYNNEI. The CDR3 length is 13 residues. CDR3 residues: CASREARAGKLFF. As DNA, the CDR3 is TGTGCCAGCAGGGAAGCCAGGGCTGGGAAACTGTTTTTT. The complete variable domain, with remaining parts taken from reference TRBV2 and TRBJ1-4, reads EPEVTQTPSHQVTQMGQEVILRCVPISNHLYFYWYRQILGQKVEFLVSFYNNEISEKSEIFDDQFSVERPDGSNFTLKIRSTKLEDSAMYFCASREARAGKLFFGSGTQLSVL.

The chain is built from TRBV4-1 and TRBJ2-3, with a tentative D call TRBD1 (5 bases). Trimming removed 1 base at V and 5 bases at J, with 22 bases between. The CDR3 is 18 amino acids. CDR1 is MGHRA, CDR2 YSYEKL, per germline. Written as DNA, the CDR3 is TGCGCCAGCAGCCAAGGGACACCCATACCGTTGGCAATAGATACGCAGTATTTT. It codes for CASSQGTPIPLAIDTQYF.

This clone was seen more than once but under ten times. The gene calls are TRBV10-1 and TRBJ2-7, with 9 bases that match TRBD1. V shed 5 bases, J shed 6 bases, and the junction held 5 bases outside the gene matches. This CDR3 has 13 residues. Germline values: CDR1 WNHNN, CDR2 SYGVQD (reference sequence). CDR3 in amino acids: CASSKDRGFEQYF. In DNA form, the CDR3 reads TGCGCCAGCAGTAAGGACAGGGGATTCGAGCAGTACTTC.

The chain has TRBV7-9 and TRBJ1-1; no firm D call. The ends were cut back, 2 bases at V and 1 base at J, with 8 bases in the middle. The CDR3 totals 14 residues. Germline CDR1 is SEHNR and CDR2 is FQNEAQ (reference sequence). The CDR3 region is CASSLRQTNTEAFF. The CDR3 DNA reads TGTGCCAGCAGCTTACGACAAACGAACACTGAAGCTTTCTTT.

V usage is TRBV6-5 and J usage is TRBJ2-1, with 11 bases identical to TRBD1. V was clipped by 6 bases and J by 5 bases; unmatched bases: 6. The CDR3 consists of 15 residues. Germline V gene data show CDR1 as MNHEY and CDR2 as SVGAGI. The CDR3 DNA is TGTGCCAGCAGCCCGGACAGGGGGCGCAACAATGAGCAGTTCTTC. This sequence encodes CASSPDRGRNNEQFF.

The table lists this clone with a count of one. J is TRBJ1-2 and V is TRBV30; a possible D gene is TRBD1 (5 bases). The germline gives CDR1 GTSNPN, CDR2 SVGIG (reference sequence). This CDR3 is 13 amino acids long. The germline V and J ends were trimmed by 1 base and 4 bases, with 10 bases remaining between them. The CDR3 sequence is CAWSAGPRYGYTF. CDR3 nucleotides: TGTGCCTGGAGTGCAGGGCCTCGCTATGGCTACACCTTC.

The chain has TRBV15 and TRBJ2-3; D might be TRBD1 (6 bases). Germline V gene lookup returns CDR1 LNHNV and CDR2 YYDKDF (reference sequence). Trimming pared 6 bases from V and 0 bases from J, leaving 13 bases between. The CDR3 sequence is 15 residues long. This chain's CDR3 is CATRDPQGSTDTQYF. The CDR3 bases are TGTGCCACCAGAGACCCCCAGGGGAGCACAGATACGCAGTATTTT.

The chain couples TRBV5-8 to TRBJ1-5, with D possibly matching TRBD1 (5 bases). The CDR3 has 15 residues. V dropped 0 bases and J dropped 4 bases, with 11 bases sitting between them. Germline V gives CDR1 SGHTS, CDR2 YDEGEE. As DNA, the CDR3 is TGTGCCAGCAGCTTGGCGGACACTCGGAATCAGCCCCAGCATTTT. Protein product: CASSLADTRNQPQHF.

The gene calls are TRBV3-1 (or the pseudogene TRBV3-2) and TRBJ1-4, with D perhaps TRBD1 (6 bases). This CDR3 contains 16 residues. CDR1 is LGHDT and CDR2 is YNNKEL in the germline V gene (reference sequence). V was clipped by 1 base and J by 2 bases, with 11 bases between them. The CDR3 sequence: CASSQARGGTNEKLFF. The CDR3 bases are TGTGCCAGCAGCCAAGCCAGGGGAGGGACTAATGAAAAACTGTTTTTT.

The chain employs TRBV19 and TRBJ1-5; D is ambiguous. CDR1 is LNHDA, CDR2 SQIVND, per germline (reference sequence). V was cut by 7 bases and J by 0 bases, with 7 bases left in between. The CDR3 loop spans 13 amino acids. The CDR3 here is CASNGYSNQPQHF. Here the CDR3 DNA reads TGTGCCAGTAACGGCTATAGCAATCAGCCCCAGCATTTT.

With regard to this clone: Other DNA sequences in this sample translate to the same CDR3. The rearrangement links TRBV5-1 to TRBJ1-1, with D unresolved. The V end was cut by 1 base, the J end by 2 bases, with 3 bases between. The CDR3 is made up of 12 amino acids. Germline V gene data show CDR1 as SGHRS and CDR2 as YFSETQ. The CDR3 DNA reads TGCGCCAGCAGCTTGACCAACACTGAAGCTTTCTTT. Its translation is CASSLTNTEAFF.

V gene TRBV15 combines with J gene TRBJ2-1; TRBD2 matches at 7 bases. The CDR3 covers 18 residues. The junction had 14 bases not matched to a gene; V was cut back by 5 bases and J by 1 base. Looked up from germline, CDR1 is LNHNV and CDR2 is YYDKDF (reference sequence). The CDR3 DNA reads TGTGCCACCAGCCAGGCGGCTAGCGGATTCCTTTCCTACAATGAGCAGTTCTTC. It encodes CATSQAASGFLSYNEQFF. Using reference TRBV15 and TRBJ2-1 for the parts outside the CDR3, the full variable domain is DAMVIQNPRYQVTQFGKPVTLSCSQTLNHNVMYWYQQKSSQAPKLLFHYYDKDFNNEADTPDNFQSRRPNTSFCFLDIRSPGLGDTAMYLCATSQAASGFLSYNEQFFGPGTRLTVL.

The gene calls are TRBV7-8 and TRBJ1-2; D is ambiguous. Germline CDR1 is SGHVS and CDR2 is FQNEAQ. The V end lost 5 bases, the J end lost 2 bases, and 9 bases lay between the germline ends. The CDR3 length is 13 residues. CDR3 amino acids: CASSRQLNYGYTF. CDR3 bases: TGTGCCAGCAGCCGTCAGTTAAACTATGGCTACACCTTC.

The CDR3 region has the DNA TGTGCCACCAGTGATTTGGGGGACTCCACAGATACGCAGTATTTT. Protein: CATSDLGDSTDTQYF. The chain recombines TRBV24-1 with TRBJ2-3, with D possibly being TRBD2 (6 bases). CDR1 KGHDR and CDR2 SFDVKD come from the germline V gene. Between the trimmed V and J ends, which lost 0 bases and 2 bases, there was a span of 8 bases. CDR3 length equals 15 residues.

This chain links TRBV4-2 with TRBJ2-3; D possibly corresponds to TRBD2 (5 bases). The CDR3 runs to 17 residues. Trimming pared 5 bases from V and 4 bases from J, leaving 22 bases between. CDR1 and CDR2 from the germline V gene are LGHNA and YNFKEQ. For the CDR3, the DNA is TGTGCCAGCAGCGACTATGACGGGCCTATCCCCGCAGATACGCAGTATTTT. Encoded protein: CASSDYDGPIPADTQYF.

The chain combines TRBV7-2 with TRBJ1-2; D is perhaps TRBD1 (6 bases). The CDR3 has 18 residues. The ends were cut back, 0 bases at V and 4 bases at J, with 21 bases in the middle. Per germline, CDR1 SGHTA and CDR2 FQGNSA. The CDR3 reads CASSLAHQGMADSYGYTF. DNA of the CDR3: TGTGCCAGCAGCTTAGCGCATCAGGGGATGGCAGATAGCTATGGCTACACCTTC. The full variable domain, in which reference TRBV7-2 and TRBJ1-2 provide the parts outside the CDR3, is GAGVSQSPSNKVTEKGKDVELRCDPISGHTALYWYRQSLGQGLEFLIYFQGNSAPDKSGLPSDRFSAERTGGSVSTLTIQRTQQEDSAVYLCASSLAHQGMADSYGYTFGSGTRLTVV.